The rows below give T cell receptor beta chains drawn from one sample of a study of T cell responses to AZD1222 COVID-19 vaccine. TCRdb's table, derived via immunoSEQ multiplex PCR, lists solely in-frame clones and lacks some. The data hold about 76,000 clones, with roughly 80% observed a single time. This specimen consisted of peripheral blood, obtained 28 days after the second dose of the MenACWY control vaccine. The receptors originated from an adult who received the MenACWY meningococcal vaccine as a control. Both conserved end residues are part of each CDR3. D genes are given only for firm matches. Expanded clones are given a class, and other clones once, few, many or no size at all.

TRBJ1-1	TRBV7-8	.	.	TGTGCCAGCAGCCCCGGACAGATAAACACTGAAGCTTTCTTT	CASSPGQINTEAFF
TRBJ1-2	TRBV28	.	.	TGTGCCAGCAGCCCGCGGAGGGCCCAGGCGGAAGGCTACACCTTC	CASSPRRAQAEGYTF
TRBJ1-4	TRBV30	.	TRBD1	TGTGCCTGGAGGCCCCGGACAGGAAACACAACTAATGAAAAACTGTTTTTT	CAWRPRTGNTTNEKLFF
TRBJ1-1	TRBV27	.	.	TGTGCCAGCAGTTTAATGCGGCAGGGAGCGGGTTTGACTGAAGCTTTCTTT	CASSLMRQGAGLTEAFF
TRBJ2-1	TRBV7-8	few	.	TGTGCCAGCAGCGATTCAATCGGGGTTGCGAGGGGTGAGCAGTTCTTC	CASSDSIGVARGEQFF
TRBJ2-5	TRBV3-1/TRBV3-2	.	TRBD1	TGTGCCAGCAGCCCTCGGACAGGGGTAGGGACCCAGTACTTC	CASSPRTGVGTQYF
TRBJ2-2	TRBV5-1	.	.	TGCGCCAGCAGCTTGGGTCAGGGACTCACCGGGGAGCTGTTTTTT	CASSLGQGLTGELFF
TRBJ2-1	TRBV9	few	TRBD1	TGTGCCAGCAGCGTAGGACAGGGGGCGCGGAGTGAGCAGTTCTTC	CASSVGQGARSEQFF
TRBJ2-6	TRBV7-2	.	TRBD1	TGTGCCAGCAGACCCGACAGGGGAACTGGGGCCAACGTCCTGACTTTC	CASRPDRGTGANVLTF
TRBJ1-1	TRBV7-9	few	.	TGTGCCAGCAGCTTAGCAGGGGGGCCGAACACTGAAGCTTTCTTT	CASSLAGGPNTEAFF
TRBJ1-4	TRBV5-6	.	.	TGTGCCAGCAGCCTCAGGGGCAGGAATGAAAAACTGTTTTTT	CASSLRGRNEKLFF
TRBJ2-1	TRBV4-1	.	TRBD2	TGCGCCAGCAGCCAAGATCACGCGGGAGTGTCCTACAATGAGCAGTTCTTC	CASSQDHAGVSYNEQFF
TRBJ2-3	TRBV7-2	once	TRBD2	TGTGCCAGCAGCCTTAACCAGAGGCTAGCGGGGGGGCACACGCAGTATTTT	CASSLNQRLAGGHTQYF
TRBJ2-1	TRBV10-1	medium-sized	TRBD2	TGCGCCAGCAGTGAGAGGTCAGCGGGGGACGTTATGAATGAGCAGTTCTTC	CASSERSAGDVMNEQFF
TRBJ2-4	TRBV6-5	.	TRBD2	TGTGCCTCCGGGGAAGGGAGGGGCCCCAAAAACATTCAGTACTTC	CASGEGRGPKNIQYF
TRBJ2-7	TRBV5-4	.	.	TGTGCCAGCAGCGCCCTGGGCGGCTACGAGCAGTACTTC	CASSALGGYEQYF
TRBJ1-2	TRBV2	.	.	TGTGCCAGCAGTTCCGGACAGTCATATGGCTACACCTTC	CASSSGQSYGYTF
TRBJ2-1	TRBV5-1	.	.	TGCGCCAGCAGCTTGGGGGGCCTAAAAGGGAATGAGCAGTTCTTC	CASSLGGLKGNEQFF
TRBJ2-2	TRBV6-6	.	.	TGTGCCAGCGGTACGAGGAATCAGAACACCGGGGAGCTGTTTTTT	CASGTRNQNTGELFF
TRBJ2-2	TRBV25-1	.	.	TGTGCCAGCAGTCAATCGGACAGACAAGCCGGGGAGCTGTTTTTT	CASSQSDRQAGELFF